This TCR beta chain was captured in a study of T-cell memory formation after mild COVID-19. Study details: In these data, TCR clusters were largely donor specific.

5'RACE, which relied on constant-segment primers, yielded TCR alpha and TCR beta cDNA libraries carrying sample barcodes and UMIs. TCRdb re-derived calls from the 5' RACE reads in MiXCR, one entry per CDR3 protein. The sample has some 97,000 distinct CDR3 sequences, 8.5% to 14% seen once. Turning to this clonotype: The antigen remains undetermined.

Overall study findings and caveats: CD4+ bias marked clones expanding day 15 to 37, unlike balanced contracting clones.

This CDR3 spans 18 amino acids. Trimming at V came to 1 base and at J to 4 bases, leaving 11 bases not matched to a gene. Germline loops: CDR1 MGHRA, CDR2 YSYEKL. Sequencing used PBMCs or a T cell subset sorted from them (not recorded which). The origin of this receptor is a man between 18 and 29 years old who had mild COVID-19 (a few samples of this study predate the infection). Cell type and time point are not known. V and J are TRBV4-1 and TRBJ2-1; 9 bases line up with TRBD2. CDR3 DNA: TGCGCCAGCAGCCAAGTCGGGGCGGGGGGGCGGATTTACAATGAGCAGTTCTTC. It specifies CASSQVGAGGRIYNEQFF.